This T cell receptor beta chain comes out of a study of T cell responses to AZD1222 COVID-19 vaccine. Clones were read by immunoSEQ multiplex PCR, and TCRdb kept only the in-frame ones, dropping some. The data show 150,000 to 200,000 clones, 80% to 90% seen once. Germline CDR1 DFQATT, CDR2 SNEGSKA (reference sequence). V lost 3 bases, J lost 2 bases, and 9 bases stayed unmatched. The CDR3 is 16 residues long. This clone has only one observation. Its antigen is currently unknown. Study observations and caveats: Spike-spanning, vaccine-associated CD4 TCRs were dominant at 160-218 and 743-854. Receipt of two AZD1222 doses was followed by a rise in Spike-specific TCR breadth and depth.

The sample in question was peripheral blood, obtained 28 days after the second AZD1222 dose. This clonotype was obtained from an adult who received the AZD1222 COVID-19 vaccine. This chain connects TRBV20-1 to TRBJ1-5, with TRBD1 matching 8 bases. CDR3: CSASNRGGWGNQPQHF. The CDR3 DNA sequence: TGCAGTGCTAGTAACAGGGGGGGTTGGGGCAATCAGCCCCAGCATTTT.